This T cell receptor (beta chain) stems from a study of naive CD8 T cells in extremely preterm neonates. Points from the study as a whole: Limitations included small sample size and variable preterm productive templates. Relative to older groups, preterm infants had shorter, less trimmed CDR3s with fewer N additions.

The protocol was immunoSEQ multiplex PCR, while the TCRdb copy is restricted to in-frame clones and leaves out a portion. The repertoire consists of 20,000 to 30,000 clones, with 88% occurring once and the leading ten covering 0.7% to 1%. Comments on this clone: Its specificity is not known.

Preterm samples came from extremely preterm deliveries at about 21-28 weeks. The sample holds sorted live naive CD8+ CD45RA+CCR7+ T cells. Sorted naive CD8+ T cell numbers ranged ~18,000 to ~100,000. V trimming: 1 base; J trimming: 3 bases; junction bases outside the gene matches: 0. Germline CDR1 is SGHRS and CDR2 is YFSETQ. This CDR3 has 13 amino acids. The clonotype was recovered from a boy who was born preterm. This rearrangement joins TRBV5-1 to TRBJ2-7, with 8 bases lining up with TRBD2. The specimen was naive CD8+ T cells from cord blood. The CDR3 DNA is TGCGCCAGCAGCTTGACTAGCGGCTACGAGCAGTACTTC. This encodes CASSLTSGYEQYF.